These T cell receptor beta chains were read from a single sample in a study of OX40 agonist ivuxolimab in advanced cancers. The table came from immunoSEQ multiplex PCR; TCRdb's copy has only in-frame clones and leaves some out. Here the sample spans about 36,000 clones, 70% to 80% being singletons. This material consisted of CD4+ or CD8+ T cells sorted from blood, taken in a trial of the OX40 agonist ivuxolimab. Every receptor here comes from an adult with an advanced solid tumor such as melanoma, head and neck, liver or kidney cancer. Each CDR3 is given with its conserved first and last residue. The D gene is left open where the match is weak. A clone size is listed for some rows: how often the clone was seen (once, few, many), or a class if it is expanded.

CDR3	DNA	size	V	J	D
CASSLRDWYQETQYF	TGTGCCAGCAGCTTGAGGGACTGGTACCAAGAGACCCAGTACTTC	.	TRBV5-6	TRBJ2-5	.
CASSSPGGAHGYTF	TGTGCCAGCAGTTCCCCGGGGGGGGCGCATGGCTACACCTTC	.	TRBV28	TRBJ1-2	.
CASSSLSGELFF	TGTGCCAGCAGCTCCTTGTCCGGGGAGCTGTTTTTT	.	TRBV7-9	TRBJ2-2	.
CASSLSSVRSDTQYF	TGTGCCAGCAGTTTATCTAGCGTAAGGTCCGATACGCAGTATTTT	.	TRBV27	TRBJ2-3	.
CASSLSVWSREQYF	TGTGCCAGCAGTTTATCAGTGTGGTCGAGAGAGCAGTACTTC	.	TRBV27	TRBJ2-7	.
CASSVRGQTGELFF	TGTGCCAGCAGCGTAAGGGGGCAGACCGGGGAGCTGTTTTTT	.	TRBV9	TRBJ2-2	TRBD1
CASSLGNWQKPEKLFF	TGTGCCAGCAGCTTAGGTAATTGGCAAAAGCCGGAAAAACTGTTTTTT	.	TRBV7-9	TRBJ1-4	.
CASSSEGTGHREQFF	TGTGCCAGCAGCAGTGAGGGGACAGGGCATCGCGAGCAGTTCTTC	.	TRBV7-3	TRBJ2-1	TRBD1
CASSPGIGTYGYTF	TGCGCCAGCAGCCCGGGGATTGGGACCTATGGCTACACCTTC	.	TRBV4-3	TRBJ1-2	.
CASSQRLSGISYEQYF	TGTGCCAGCAGCCAACGGTTGTCAGGGATCTCCTACGAGCAGTACTTC	.	TRBV4-2	TRBJ2-7	.
CASSVAGREDEKLFF	TGTGCCAGCAGCGTTGCGGGGAGGGAAGATGAAAAACTGTTTTTT	.	TRBV7-3	TRBJ1-4	.
CASRTGLAGVGEQFF	TGTGCCAGTAGAACCGGACTAGCGGGAGTTGGGGAGCAGTTCTTC	.	TRBV27	TRBJ2-1	TRBD2
CSGEGPDTNTEAFF	TGCAGCGGGGAGGGGCCTGATACGAACACTGAAGCTTTCTTT	.	TRBV29-1	TRBJ1-1	.
CASSETGDEQYF	TGTGCCAGCAGCGAGACAGGGGACGAGCAGTACTTC	.	TRBV2	TRBJ2-7	TRBD1
CASTARRGRPNQPQHF	TGCGCCAGCACCGCCCGAAGAGGTAGGCCCAATCAGCCCCAGCATTTT	.	TRBV10-1	TRBJ1-5	.
CASSWGPGAYEQYF	TGTGCCAGCAGCTGGGGCCCGGGGGCTTACGAGCAGTACTTC	.	TRBV5-6	TRBJ2-7	.
CASSLAATGTSGSYEQYF	TGTGCCAGCAGCTTAGCGGCAACCGGGACTAGCGGCTCCTACGAGCAGTACTTC	few	TRBV7-2	TRBJ2-7	TRBD2
CASSLPRGIQDEKLFF	TGTGCCAGCAGCTTACCCAGGGGAATCCAGGATGAAAAACTGTTTTTT	.	TRBV7-9	TRBJ1-4	.
CASSPTPEMSGELFF	TGTGCCAGCAGCCCCACCCCCGAGATGAGCGGGGAGCTGTTTTTT	.	TRBV5-4	TRBJ2-2	.
CASSQDQDSNQPQHF	TGTGCCAGCAGCCAAGACCAGGACAGCAATCAGCCCCAGCATTTT	.	TRBV4-2	TRBJ1-5	.
CASSYSGGAAGELFF	TGTGCCAGCAGTTATAGCGGGGGGGCCGCCGGGGAGCTGTTTTTT	.	TRBV27	TRBJ2-2	TRBD2
CATRTESIMSSYNSPLHF	TGTGCCACCCGGACAGAATCCATTATGAGCTCCTATAATTCACCCCTCCACTTT	.	TRBV28	TRBJ1-6	.
CAWGDRFSYEQYF	TGTGCCTGGGGGGACAGGTTCTCCTACGAGCAGTACTTC	.	TRBV30	TRBJ2-7	TRBD1
CASSPSEQYF	TGTGCCAGCAGTCCCTCCGAGCAGTACTTC	once	TRBV27	TRBJ2-7	.
CASRDGVEETQYF	TGTGCCAGCAGAGATGGAGTAGAAGAGACCCAGTACTTC	.	TRBV6-6	TRBJ2-5	.
CASSSLDRLSTDTQYF	TGTGCCAGCAGCTCCTTGGACCGACTTAGCACAGATACGCAGTATTTT	.	TRBV7-9	TRBJ2-3	.
CAITTGRGETQYF	TGTGCCATAACAACAGGGAGGGGAGAGACCCAGTACTTC	.	TRBV2	TRBJ2-5	.
CASSLGFAYEQYF	TGTGCCAGCAGTTTAGGGTTTGCCTACGAGCAGTACTTC	.	TRBV28	TRBJ2-7	.
CASSLGLDEQYF	TGTGCCAGCAGCCTCGGGTTGGACGAGCAGTACTTC	many	TRBV7-8	TRBJ2-7	.
CASSQDRITRGNEKLFF	TGCGCCAGCAGCCAAGACAGGATAACGAGGGGCAATGAAAAACTGTTTTTT	medium-sized	TRBV4-3	TRBJ1-4	.
CASSYTGRDYGYTF	TGTGCCAGCAGTTACACCGGCAGGGACTATGGCTACACCTTC	.	TRBV6-5	TRBJ1-2	.
CASSLGWTSEQYF	TGTGCCAGCAGTTTGGGTTGGACTTCCGAGCAGTACTTC	.	TRBV28	TRBJ2-7	.
CASSLVPPGQRYSNQPQHF	TGTGCCAGCAGCTTGGTACCCCCGGGACAGAGATATAGCAATCAGCCCCAGCATTTT	.	TRBV5-5	TRBJ1-5	TRBD1
CASSLYGTNYGYTF	TGCGCCAGCAGCTTATACGGGACTAACTATGGCTACACCTTC	.	TRBV5-1	TRBJ1-2	.
CASSLSAGGAGELFF	TGTGCCAGCAGTTTATCGGCAGGGGGGGCCGGGGAGCTGTTTTTT	.	TRBV28	TRBJ2-2	.
CASSLTGTGSHEQYF	TGCGCCAGCAGCCTAACCGGGACAGGGTCACACGAGCAGTACTTC	few	TRBV5-1	TRBJ2-7	TRBD1
CASSLYGTGHATNEKLFF	TGCGCCAGCAGCTTGTATGGGACAGGGCATGCAACTAATGAAAAACTGTTTTTT	.	TRBV5-1	TRBJ1-4	TRBD1
CASSLGLGVEGYTF	TGTGCCAGCAGCTTAGGGCTGGGAGTTGAGGGCTACACCTTC	.	TRBV7-9	TRBJ1-2	.
CASSLDRANSPLHF	TGTGCCAGCAGCCTGGACAGGGCTAATTCACCCCTCCACTTT	.	TRBV6-6	TRBJ1-6	TRBD1
CASSLEDPANTEAFF	TGCGCCAGCAGCTTGGAGGATCCGGCGAACACTGAAGCTTTCTTT	.	TRBV5-1	TRBJ1-1	.
CASSLTGEQYF	TGTGCCAGCAGCTTGACAGGCGAGCAGTACTTC	few	TRBV6-6	TRBJ2-7	.
CASSQDQSALMDGYTF	TGCGCCAGCAGCCAAGATCAATCAGCCCTTATGGATGGCTACACCTTC	once	TRBV4-1	TRBJ1-2	.
CASSQVNEAGSDEQFF	TGCGCCAGCAGCCAAGTAAACGAGGCGGGCAGCGATGAGCAGTTCTTC	.	TRBV4-1	TRBJ2-1	.
CASTHLPVPRGLKRDTQYF	TGTGCCAGCACCCACCTCCCCGTTCCTCGGGGGCTAAAGCGGGATACGCAGTATTTT	.	TRBV27	TRBJ2-3	.
CASSLVLHNEQFF	TGCGCCAGCAGCTTGGTACTACACAATGAGCAGTTCTTC	.	TRBV5-1	TRBJ2-1	.
CASSRGDEQFF	TGCGCCAGCAGTCGTGGGGATGAGCAGTTCTTC	.	TRBV4-1	TRBJ2-1	.
CASRLGVVATEAFF	TGTGCCAGCAGGTTGGGGGTAGTGGCCACTGAAGCTTTCTTT	.	TRBV6-5	TRBJ1-1	.
CASSPNQGFTETQYF	TGTGCCAGCAGTCCCAACCAGGGTTTTACGGAGACCCAGTACTTC	once	TRBV28	TRBJ2-5	.
CASSQDGGTGNTIYF	TGCGCCAGCAGCCAAGATGGGGGGACTGGAAACACCATATATTTT	.	TRBV4-3	TRBJ1-3	.
CASSAVDTGELFF	TGTGCCAGCAGTGCCGTTGATACCGGGGAGCTGTTTTTT	.	TRBV28	TRBJ2-2	.
CASRPPQGLETQYF	TGTGCCAGCAGGCCCCCCCAGGGGTTGGAGACCCAGTACTTC	.	TRBV6-6	TRBJ2-5	.
CASSLRTGGQRNEQFF	TGTGCCAGCAGTTTAAGGACAGGGGGTCAGCGCAATGAGCAGTTCTTC	.	TRBV27	TRBJ2-1	TRBD1
CASSFGGNTEAFF	TGTGCCAGCAGCTTCGGCGGGAACACTGAAGCTTTCTTT	.	TRBV7-9	TRBJ1-1	.
CASSWTGAKDVYTF	TGTGCCAGCAGCTGGACAGGGGCCAAGGATGTCTACACCTTC	.	TRBV7-9	TRBJ1-2	TRBD1
CASSYTGGTYTGELFF	TGTGCCAGCAGTTACACAGGGGGCACTTACACCGGGGAGCTGTTTTTT	.	TRBV6-5	TRBJ2-2	TRBD1